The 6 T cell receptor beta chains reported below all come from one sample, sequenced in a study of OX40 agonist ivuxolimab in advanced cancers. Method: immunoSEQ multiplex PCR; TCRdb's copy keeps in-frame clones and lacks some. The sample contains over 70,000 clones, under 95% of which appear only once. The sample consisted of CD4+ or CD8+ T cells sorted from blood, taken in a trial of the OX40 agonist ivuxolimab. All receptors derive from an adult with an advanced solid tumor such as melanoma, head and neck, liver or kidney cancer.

The CDR3 region has the DNA TGTGCCAGCAGCCCTGACCAGGGGATTTCCTACGAGCAGTACTTC. It yields the protein CASSPDQGISYEQYF. The V call is TRBV7-9, the J call TRBJ2-7; TRBD1 is a possible D gene (6 bases). V lost 5 bases and J 1 base, leaving 15 bases between the germline ends. The CDR3 extends over 15 amino acids. Germline values: CDR1 SEHNR, CDR2 FQNEAQ (reference sequence).

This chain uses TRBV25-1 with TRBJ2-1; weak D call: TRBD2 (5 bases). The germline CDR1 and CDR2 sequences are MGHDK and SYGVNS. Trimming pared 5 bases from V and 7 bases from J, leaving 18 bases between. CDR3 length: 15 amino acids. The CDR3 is CASSTFARGGNEQFF. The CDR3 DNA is TGTGCCAGCAGTACTTTTGCACGGGGTGGGAATGAGCAGTTCTTC. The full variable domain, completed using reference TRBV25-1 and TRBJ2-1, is EADIYQTPRYLVIGTGKKITLECSQTMGHDKMYWYQQDPGMELHLIHYSYGVNSTEKGDLSSESTVSRIRTEHFPLTLESARPSHTSQYLCASSTFARGGNEQFFGPGTRLTVL.

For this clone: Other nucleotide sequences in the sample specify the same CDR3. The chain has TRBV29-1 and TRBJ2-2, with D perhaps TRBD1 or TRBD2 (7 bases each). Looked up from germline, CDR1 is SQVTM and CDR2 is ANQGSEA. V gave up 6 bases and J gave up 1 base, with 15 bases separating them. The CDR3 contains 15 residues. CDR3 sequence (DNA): TGCAGCGTCTGGGGGAGGGGGCGGAACACCGGGGAGCTGTTTTTT. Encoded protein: CSVWGRGRNTGELFF.

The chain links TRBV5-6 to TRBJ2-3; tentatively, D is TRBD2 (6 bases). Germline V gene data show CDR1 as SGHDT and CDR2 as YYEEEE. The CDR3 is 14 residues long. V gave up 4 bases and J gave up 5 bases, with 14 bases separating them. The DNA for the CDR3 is TGTGCCAGCAGCGGCGGTGGAGCGGGAGATACGCAGTATTTT. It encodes CASSGGGAGDTQYF.

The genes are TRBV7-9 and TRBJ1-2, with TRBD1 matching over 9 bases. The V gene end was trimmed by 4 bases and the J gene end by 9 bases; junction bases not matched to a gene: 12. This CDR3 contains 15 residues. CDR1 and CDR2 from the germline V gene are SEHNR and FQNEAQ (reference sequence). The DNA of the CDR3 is TGTGCCAGCAGCTCCTCCGGGACAGGGTCTGGTCGCTACACCTTC. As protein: CASSSSGTGSGRYTF.

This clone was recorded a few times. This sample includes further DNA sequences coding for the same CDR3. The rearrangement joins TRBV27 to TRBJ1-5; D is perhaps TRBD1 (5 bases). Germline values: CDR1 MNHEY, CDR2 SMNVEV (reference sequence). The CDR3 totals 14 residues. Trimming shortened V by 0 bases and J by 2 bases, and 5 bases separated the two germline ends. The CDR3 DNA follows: TGTGCCAGCAGTTTATCAGGGGGCAATCAGCCCCAGCATTTT. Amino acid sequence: CASSLSGGNQPQHF.